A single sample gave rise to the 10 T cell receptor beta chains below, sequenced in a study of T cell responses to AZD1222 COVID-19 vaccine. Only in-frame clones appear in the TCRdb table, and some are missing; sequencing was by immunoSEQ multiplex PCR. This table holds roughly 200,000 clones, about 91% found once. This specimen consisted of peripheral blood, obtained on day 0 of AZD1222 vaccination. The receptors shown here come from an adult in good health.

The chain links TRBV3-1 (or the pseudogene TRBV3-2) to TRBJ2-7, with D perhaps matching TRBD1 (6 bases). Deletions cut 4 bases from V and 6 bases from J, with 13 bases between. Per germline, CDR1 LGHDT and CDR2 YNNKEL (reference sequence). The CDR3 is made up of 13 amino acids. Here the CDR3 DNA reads TGTGCCAGCAGCCGTCCAGGGGCTCCCGAGCAGTACTTC. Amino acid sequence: CASSRPGAPEQYF.

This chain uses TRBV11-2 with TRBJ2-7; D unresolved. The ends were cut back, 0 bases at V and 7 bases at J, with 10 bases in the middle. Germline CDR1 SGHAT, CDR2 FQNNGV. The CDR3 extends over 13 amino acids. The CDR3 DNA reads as TGTGCCAGCAGCTTAGAGGCCCTGAGGGAGCAGTACTTC. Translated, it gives CASSLEALREQYF.

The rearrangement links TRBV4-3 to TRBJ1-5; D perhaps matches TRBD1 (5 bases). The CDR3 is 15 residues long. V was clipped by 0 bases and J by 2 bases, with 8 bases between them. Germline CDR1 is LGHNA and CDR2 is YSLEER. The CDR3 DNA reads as TGCGCCAGCAGCCAAGATATGGGGGGCAATCAGCCCCAGCATTTT. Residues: CASSQDMGGNQPQHF.

The CDR3: CAVRGPQETQYF. The CDR3 region has the DNA TGTGCCGTCCGGGGCCCGCAAGAGACCCAGTACTTC. The chain carries TRBV12-3 or TRBV12-4 and TRBJ2-5; D assignment may be TRBD1 or TRBD2 (5 bases each). The CDR3 covers 12 residues. V was shortened by 11 bases and J by 2 bases, with 12 bases between the two germline ends.

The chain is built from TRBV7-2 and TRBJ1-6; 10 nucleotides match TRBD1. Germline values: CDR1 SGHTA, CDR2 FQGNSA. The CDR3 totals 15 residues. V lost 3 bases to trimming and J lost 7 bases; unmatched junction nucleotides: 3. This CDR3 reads CASSFRDRGNSPLHF. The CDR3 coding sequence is TGTGCCAGCAGCTTCCGGGACAGGGGAAATTCACCCCTCCACTTT.

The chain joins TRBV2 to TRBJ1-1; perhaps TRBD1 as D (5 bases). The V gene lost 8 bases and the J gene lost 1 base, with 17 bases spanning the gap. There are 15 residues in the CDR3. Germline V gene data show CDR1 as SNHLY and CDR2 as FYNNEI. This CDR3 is CASADPGRTNTEAFF. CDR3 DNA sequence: TGTGCCAGCGCAGACCCGGGACGGACGAACACTGAAGCTTTCTTT.

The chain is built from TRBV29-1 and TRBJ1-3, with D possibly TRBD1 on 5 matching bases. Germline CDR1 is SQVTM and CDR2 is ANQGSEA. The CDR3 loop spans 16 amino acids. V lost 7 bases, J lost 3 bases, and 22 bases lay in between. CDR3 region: CSARGRQGVDGNTIYF. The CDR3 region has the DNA TGCAGCGCCCGAGGGAGGCAAGGGGTGGATGGAAACACCATATATTTT.

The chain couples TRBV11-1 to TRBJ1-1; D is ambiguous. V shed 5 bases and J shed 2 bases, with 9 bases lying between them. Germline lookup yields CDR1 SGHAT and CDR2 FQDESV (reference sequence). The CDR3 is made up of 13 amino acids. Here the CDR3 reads CASSMTVNTEAFF. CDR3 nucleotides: TGTGCCAGCAGCATGACGGTCAACACTGAAGCTTTCTTT. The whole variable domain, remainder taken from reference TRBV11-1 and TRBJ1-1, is EAEVAQSPRYKITEKSQAVAFWCDPISGHATLYWYRQILGQGPELLVQFQDESVVDDSQLPKDRFSAERLKGVDSTLKIQPAELGDSAMYLCASSMTVNTEAFFGQGTRLTVV.

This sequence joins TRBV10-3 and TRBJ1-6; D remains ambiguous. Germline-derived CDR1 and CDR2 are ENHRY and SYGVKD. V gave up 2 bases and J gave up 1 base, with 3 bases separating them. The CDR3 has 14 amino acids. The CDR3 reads CAISELSYNSPLHF. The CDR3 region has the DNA TGTGCCATCAGTGAGCTATCCTATAATTCACCCCTCCACTTT.

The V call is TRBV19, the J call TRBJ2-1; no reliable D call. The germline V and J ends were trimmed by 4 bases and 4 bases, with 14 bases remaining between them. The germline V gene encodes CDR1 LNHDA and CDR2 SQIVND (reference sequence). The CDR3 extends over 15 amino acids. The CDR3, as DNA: TGTGCCAGTAGTACCCCGGACGTTCTATACAATGAGCAGTTCTTC. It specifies CASSTPDVLYNEQFF.